A single sample gave rise to the 31 T cell receptor beta chains below, sequenced in a study of T cells in women clearing cervical HPV infection. Clones were read by immunoSEQ multiplex PCR, and TCRdb kept only the in-frame ones, dropping some. This table holds approximately 35,000 clones. The specimen sequenced was blood buffy coat. All receptors derive from a woman between 18 and 70 years old with a cervical HPV16 infection that either progressed to CIN3+ or cleared (not recorded which).

Concerning this clone itself: The read ends 3 residues shy of where the CDR3 ends; the end is completed using the germline J gene. The V and J genes are TRBV19 and TRBJ1-4; D possibly corresponds to TRBD1 (6 bases). V lost 5 bases, J lost 2 bases, and 12 bases lay in between. This CDR3 contains 15 residues. Germline-derived CDR1 and CDR2 are LNHDA and SQIVND (reference sequence). CDR3 DNA (partial): TGTGCCAGTAGTTCGGACAGTGTGACTAATGAAAAA. Protein product: CASSSDSVTNEK. The full CDR3 sequence reads CASSSDSVTNEKLFF. The full variable domain, rest sourced from reference TRBV19 and TRBJ1-4, is DGGITQSPKYLFRKEGQNVTLSCEQNLNHDAMYWYRQDPGQGLRLIYYSQIVNDFQKGDIAEGYSVSREKKESFPLTVTSAQKNPTAFYLCASSSDSVTNEKLFFGSGTQLSVL.

A note on this clone: The CDR3 end is not reached by the read, which stops 3 residues before it; the germline J gene fills it in. The rearrangement links TRBV7-9 to TRBJ1-1; D possibly corresponds to TRBD1 (5 bases). CDR3 size: 11 residues. The germline CDR1 and CDR2 sequences are SEHNR and FQNEAQ (reference sequence). This CDR3 reads CASSSGIIAFF. CDR3 bases read: TGTGCCAGCAGCTCAGGGATAATT.

Partial CDR3 DNA: TGCAGTGCTAGCAGGGGGACAGGCCGGGATAATTCGGCC. It specifies CSASRGTGRDNSA. The whole CDR3 is CSASRGTGRDNSALHF. V gene TRBV20-1 combines with J gene TRBJ1-6; 8 bases match TRBD1. The CDR3 is cut off 3 residues early in the read; its end comes from the germline J gene. The CDR3 length is 16 residues. Germline V CDR1 and CDR2: DFQATT, SNEGSKA (reference sequence).

With regard to this clone: Read coverage stops 3 residues before the CDR3 terminus; the germline J gene supplies the remainder. The rearrangement uses TRBV27 and TRBJ2-7; 7 positions match TRBD1. Germline CDR1 MNHEY, CDR2 SMNVEV (reference sequence). V shed 0 bases and J 1 base; nucleotides not matched to a gene: 12. The CDR3 has 18 residues. This CDR3 is CASSLSPRLRDSSYEQYF. The covered CDR3 bases are TGTGCCAGCAGTTTATCCCCCCGCCTCCGGGACAGTTCCTACGAG.

With regard to this clone: With the read ending 3 residues before the CDR3 end, the germline J gene is used to fill in that end. The V and J genes are TRBV5-6 and TRBJ2-4, with 8 bases identical to TRBD2. With 5 bases clipped from V and 4 bases from J, the junction kept 5 bases outside the gene matches. This CDR3 has 14 amino acids. The germline V gene encodes CDR1 SGHDT and CDR2 YYEEEE. CDR3: CASSPGGAKNIQYF. The CDR3 DNA, read in part, is TGTGCCAGCAGTCCGGGGGGGGCGAAAAACATT.

Its frequency marks this clone as medium-sized. The missing CDR3 end, 3 residues past where the read stops, is filled in from the germline J gene. The chain carries TRBV29-1 and TRBJ2-7; 8 nucleotides match TRBD1. The germline V gene encodes CDR1 SQVTM and CDR2 ANQGSEA. J was trimmed by 2 bases and V by 4 bases; bases with no gene match: 7. This CDR3 is 14 amino acids long. CDR3 amino acids: CSVGADREPYEQYF. The CDR3 DNA, read in part, is TGCAGCGTTGGAGCGGACAGGGAACCCTACGAG.

Note on this clone: The CDR3 end is not reached by the read, which stops 3 residues before it; the germline J gene fills it in. The V call is TRBV30, the J call TRBJ2-4, with 7 bases lining up with TRBD2. V trimming: 3 bases; J trimming: 9 bases; junction bases outside the gene matches: 11. This CDR3 spans 14 amino acids. Germline V gene sequence: CDR1 GTSNPN, CDR2 SVGIG (reference sequence). Incomplete CDR3 DNA: TGTGCCTGGAGGAAAAACCGGGACTACGGCATT. Its translation is CAWRKNRDYGI. The full CDR3 sequence reads CAWRKNRDYGIQYF.

Notes on this clone: Coverage ceases 3 residues before the CDR3 finishes, and the germline J gene fills in the end. The rearrangement links TRBV7-2 to TRBJ2-1; D assignment may be TRBD1 or TRBD2 (6 bases each). Per the germline V gene, CDR1 is SGHTA and CDR2 is FQGNSA. The length of the CDR3 is 13 residues. V was clipped by 6 bases and J by 9 bases, with 15 bases between them. CDR3: CASSTQGGTEQFF. CDR3 DNA (partial): TGTGCCAGCAGTACACAGGGAGGAACTGAG.

Worth noting for this clone: The read ends 3 residues early relative to the CDR3; the germline J gene fills the gap. This chain joins TRBV7-3 and TRBJ2-7; a weak D match, TRBD2 (5 bases). CDR3 length: 11 residues. V was pared by 4 bases and J by 5 bases, with 6 bases between. The germline CDR1 and CDR2 sequences are SGHTA and FQGTGA. The DNA read from the CDR3 is TGTGCCAGCAGCTCGGGGAACGAG. This gives the protein CASSSGNE. The entire CDR3 is CASSSGNEQYF. Supplemented by reference TRBV7-3 and TRBJ2-7, the full variable domain reads GAGVSQTPSNKVTEKGKYVELRCDPISGHTALYWYRQSLGQGPEFLIYFQGTGAADDSGLPNDRFFAVRPEGSVSTLKIQRTERGDSAVYLCASSSGNEQYFGPGTRLTVT.

Note on this clone: The CDR3 is cut off 3 residues early in the read; its end comes from the germline J gene. The chain links TRBV11-3 to TRBJ2-3, with D possibly matching TRBD2 (5 bases). CDR1 and CDR2 (germline): SGHNT, YENEEA. The CDR3 runs 12 residues. CDR3 sequence: CASSSGLGTQYF. The part of the CDR3 DNA that was read is TGTGCCAGCAGCTCTGGACTGGGGACG.

As for this clone: The observed sequence ends 3 residues before the CDR3 terminus, with the missing tail filled in from the germline J gene. This chain links TRBV20-1 with TRBJ2-1; 10 bases agree with TRBD1. J was trimmed by 9 bases and V by 6 bases; bases with no gene match: 11. Germline V gene data show CDR1 as DFQATT and CDR2 as SNEGSKA (reference sequence). The CDR3 has 14 residues. CDR3 DNA (partial): TGCAGTGCAGACGCAAGACAGGGGGCGATTGAG. It encodes CSADARQGAIE. The CDR3 as a whole reads CSADARQGAIEQFF.

On this clone itself: The CDR3 goes on 3 residues after the read ends, and that part is filled in from the germline J gene. V usage is TRBV29-1 and J usage is TRBJ2-1; a weak D match, TRBD1 (6 bases). Deletions cut 6 bases from V and 4 bases from J, with 13 bases between. Germline V gene lookup returns CDR1 SQVTM and CDR2 ANQGSEA. This CDR3 region has 13 residues. The CDR3 is CSVRTDNYNEQFF. The CDR3 bases that were read are TGCAGCGTGAGGACAGATAATTACAATGAG.

The DNA read from the CDR3 is TGTGCCAGCTCACCGGCAGAATACTACGGG. Amino acids: CASSPAEYYG. The complete CDR3 protein is CASSPAEYYGYTF. The chain has TRBV18 and TRBJ1-2; D remains ambiguous. Read data end 3 residues before the CDR3 end; the end is taken from the germline J gene. CDR1 is KGHSH, CDR2 LQKENI, per germline. The CDR3 has 13 residues. Looking up the rest from reference TRBV18 and TRBJ1-2 gives the full variable domain: NAGVMQNPRHLVRRRGQEARLRCSPMKGHSHVYWYRQLPEEGLKFMVYLQKENIIDESGMPKERFSAEFPKEGPSILRIQQVVRGDSAAYFCASSPAEYYGYTFGSGTRLTVV.

Worth noting for this clone: The read ends 3 residues before the CDR3 terminus; that terminus is restored from the germline J gene. The chain couples TRBV6-2 or TRBV6-3 to TRBJ2-4; possible D gene TRBD1, 6 bases. Germline CDR1 MNHEY, CDR2 SVGEGT. This CDR3 has 15 residues. The CDR3 is CASSQTRDTVYGQYF. CDR3 DNA, as far as it was read: TGTGCCAGCAGCCAAACACGGGACACGGTCTATGGT.

Of note for this clone: The read falls 3 residues short of the CDR3 end, and the missing part is taken from the germline J gene. The rearrangement joins TRBV7-2 to TRBJ1-2; D is perhaps TRBD1 (6 bases). This CDR3 spans 14 amino acids. Germline CDR1 is SGHTA and CDR2 is FQGNSA. Trimming removed 4 bases from V and 5 bases from J, with 14 bases in between. The CDR3 DNA, read in part, is TGTGCCAGCAGCTCGATCCGGGACAAATATGGC. Translation: CASSSIRDKYG. The whole CDR3 protein is CASSSIRDKYGYTF.

A note on this clone: The observed sequence ends 3 residues before the CDR3 terminus, with the missing tail filled in from the germline J gene. The chain employs TRBV5-6 and TRBJ1-2; TRBD1 might be the D (5 bases). This CDR3 has 14 amino acids. Looked up from germline, CDR1 is SGHDT and CDR2 is YYEEEE. The CDR3 here is CASSLELGGVGYTF. The sequenced part of the CDR3 DNA is TGTGCCAGCAGCTTGGAACTGGGGGGGGTCGGC. The variable domain in full, completed from reference TRBV5-6 and TRBJ1-2, reads DAGVTQSPTHLIKTRGQQVTLRCSPKSGHDTVSWYQQALGQGPQFIFQYYEEEERQRGNFPDRFSGHQFPNYSSELNVNALLLGDSALYLCASSLELGGVGYTFGSGTRLTVV.

About this clone: The sequence runs out 3 residues before the end of the CDR3; the remainder is reconstructed from the germline J gene. This chain connects TRBV6-2 or TRBV6-3 to TRBJ2-1; 7 nucleotides align to TRBD1. V lost 5 bases to trimming and J lost 0 bases; unmatched junction nucleotides: 4. There are 15 residues in the CDR3. Germline V gene data show CDR1 as MNHEY and CDR2 as SVGEGT. The CDR3 sequence: CASSARQGSYNEQFF. The sequenced part of the CDR3 DNA is TGTGCCAGCAGTGCCCGACAGGGCTCCTACAATGAG.

To note about this clone: The CDR3 end lies 3 residues beyond the end of the read and is filled in from the germline J gene. The rearrangement uses TRBV6-2 or TRBV6-3 and TRBJ1-4, with D possibly matching TRBD1 (5 bases). CDR1 MNHEY and CDR2 SVGEGT come from the germline V gene. This CDR3 has 15 amino acids. V was cut by 5 bases and J by 8 bases, with 18 bases left in between. The CDR3 is CASSGRGEKGEKLFF. The sequenced part of the CDR3 DNA is TGTGCCAGCAGTGGAAGAGGGGAGAAGGGCGAAAAA.

This clone is identified as medium-sized from frequency. The CDR3 end falls 3 residues outside the read, so it is completed with the germline J gene. This rearrangement joins TRBV6-2 or TRBV6-3 to TRBJ2-3; D is ambiguous. CDR1 MNHEY and CDR2 SVGEGT come from the germline V gene. V lost 5 bases to trimming and J lost 0 bases, with 6 bases between them. The CDR3 covers 13 residues. CDR3 bases read: TGTGCCAGCAGTACGACTAGCACAGATACG. Amino acids: CASSTTSTDT. The entire CDR3 reads CASSTTSTDTQYF.

About this clone itself: The CDR3 end falls 3 residues outside the read, so it is completed with the germline J gene. The J gene is TRBJ1-2, the V gene TRBV5-1; TRBD1 agrees at 8 bases. CDR3 length equals 15 residues. V was clipped by 7 bases and J by 6 bases; unmatched bases: 14. The V gene's germline CDR1 is SGHRS and CDR2 YFSETQ. CDR3 loop: CASQTGQGPSHGYTF. CDR3 DNA (partial): TGCGCCAGCCAAACCGGACAGGGCCCCTCCCATGGC.

Details on this clone: From the germline J gene comes the end of the CDR3, since the read stops 3 residues before it. The J gene is TRBJ1-4, the V gene TRBV2, with D maybe TRBD1 (6 bases). Germline V gene lookup returns CDR1 SNHLY and CDR2 FYNNEI. V gave up 9 bases and J gave up 5 bases, with 13 bases separating them. The CDR3 consists of 13 residues. The CDR3: CASTGTPNEKLFF. CDR3 bases read: TGTGCCAGTACCGGGACACCCAATGAAAAA. The variable domain in full, with the rest retrieved from reference TRBV2 and TRBJ1-4, is EPEVTQTPSHQVTQMGQEVILRCVPISNHLYFYWYRQILGQKVEFLVSFYNNEISEKSEIFDDQFSVERPDGSNFTLKIRSTKLEDSAMYFCASTGTPNEKLFFGSGTQLSVL.

Points on this clone: The sequence runs out 3 residues before the end of the CDR3; the remainder is reconstructed from the germline J gene. The rearrangement joins TRBV20-1 to TRBJ1-4; TRBD1 agrees at 8 bases. CDR3 length: 15 amino acids. V was pared by 2 bases and J by 8 bases, with 10 bases of the junction left unmatched. Germline loops: CDR1 DFQATT, CDR2 SNEGSKA (reference sequence). CDR3 amino acids: CSARSPGQVGEKLFF. The DNA read from the CDR3 is TGCAGTGCTAGATCCCCGGGACAGGTTGGGGAAAAA.

Turning to this clone: With the read ending 3 residues before the CDR3 end, the germline J gene is used to fill in that end. The chain couples TRBV30 to TRBJ2-7; a weak D match, TRBD1 (5 bases). The CDR3 loop spans 14 amino acids. Germline values: CDR1 GTSNPN, CDR2 SVGIG (reference sequence). Trimming shortened V by 3 bases and J by 2 bases, and 14 bases separated the two germline ends. The CDR3 bases that were read are TGTGCCTGGAGACCAGGGAAGACAACCTACGAG. Translating it yields CAWRPGKTTYE. The whole CDR3 sequence reads CAWRPGKTTYEQYF. The variable domain in full, with the rest retrieved from reference TRBV30 and TRBJ2-7, is SQTIHQWPATLVQPVGSPLSLECTVEGTSNPNLYWYRQAAGRGLQLLFYSVGIGQISSEVPQNLSASRPQDRQFILSSKKLLLSDSGFYLCAWRPGKTTYEQYFGPGTRLTVT.

About this clone: The read ends 3 residues early relative to the CDR3; the germline J gene fills the gap. This sequence joins TRBV7-2 and TRBJ1-3; D gene uncertain. The CDR3 loop spans 14 amino acids. Trimming removed 1 base from V and 1 base from J, with 5 bases in between. The germline gives CDR1 SGHTA, CDR2 FQGNSA. Here the CDR3 reads CASSLVGSGNTIYF. The covered CDR3 bases are TGTGCCAGCAGCTTAGTAGGGTCTGGAAACACC.

Details on this clone: The CDR3 end falls 3 residues outside the read, so it is completed with the germline J gene. The V call is TRBV20-1, the J call TRBJ1-1; 8 bases are shared with TRBD1. The V and J ends lost 2 bases and 6 bases, in that order; junction bases with no gene match: 11. The germline V gene has CDR1 DFQATT and CDR2 SNEGSKA (reference sequence). This CDR3 is 15 amino acids long. The CDR3 reads CSARRGTTGDSEAFF. CDR3 bases read: TGCAGTGCTAGACGTGGGACGACAGGGGATTCTGAA.

Notes on this clone: Read coverage stops 3 residues before the CDR3 terminus; the germline J gene supplies the remainder. The chain couples TRBV12-5 to TRBJ1-5; possibly TRBD1 for D (6 bases). Trimming removed 2 bases at V and 1 base at J, with 12 bases between. The CDR3 sequence is 16 residues long. CDR1 LGHNT and CDR2 FRNRAP come from the germline V gene. The CDR3 loop reads CASGLIWDTSNQPQHF. The CDR3 bases that were read are TGTGCTAGTGGTTTGATATGGGACACCAGCAATCAGCCC.

Worth noting for this clone: The read ends 3 residues early relative to the CDR3; the germline J gene fills the gap. The J gene is TRBJ1-5, the V gene TRBV6-2 or TRBV6-3; 10 nucleotides align to TRBD1. The CDR3 extends over 15 amino acids. In germline, CDR1 is MNHEY, CDR2 SVGEGT. Trimming removed 6 bases from V and 2 bases from J; junction bases left unmatched: 4. The part of the CDR3 DNA that was read is TGTGCCAGCAGAGTAGGGACAGGGGGCAATCAGCCC. Translation gives CASRVGTGGNQP. From start to end, the CDR3 is CASRVGTGGNQPQHF.

Note on this clone: The DNA is omitted, as the CDR3 cannot be located on it reliably, and the CDR3 follows TCRdb's listing. This CDR3 reads CASSSSGVGAFF. This sequence joins TRBV28 and TRBJ1-1. Germline assignment: CDR1 MDHEN and CDR2 SYDVKM. The CDR3 is 12 amino acids long, termini counted.

Note on this clone: The observed sequence ends 3 residues before the CDR3 terminus, with the missing tail filled in from the germline J gene. The rearrangement joins TRBV28 to TRBJ1-1, with TRBD1 identical over 7 bases. V lost 6 bases to trimming and J lost 6 bases; unmatched junction nucleotides: 4. Germline V gives CDR1 MDHEN, CDR2 SYDVKM. The CDR3 covers 12 residues. CDR3 amino acids: CASRDTGAEAFF. Partial CDR3 DNA: TGTGCCAGCAGAGATACAGGGGCTGAA.

In the case of this clone: The missing CDR3 end, 3 residues past where the read stops, is filled in from the germline J gene. The rearrangement links TRBV5-6 to TRBJ1-1, with a possible D match to TRBD1 (5 bases). Germline V lookup: CDR1 SGHDT, CDR2 YYEEEE. V was pared by 1 base and J by 7 bases, with 5 bases between. The CDR3 spans 11 residues. CDR3 sequence: CASSLTGEAFF. The covered CDR3 bases are TGTGCCAGCAGCTTGACAGGTGAA.

As regards this clone: Read data end 3 residues before the CDR3 end; the end is taken from the germline J gene. The chain employs TRBV7-9 and TRBJ2-7; 7 bases agree with TRBD1. Germline CDR1 SEHNR, CDR2 FQNEAQ (reference sequence). Trimming cost V 1 base and J 6 bases; bases outside gene matches: 6. This CDR3 has 14 amino acids. The part of the CDR3 DNA that was read is TGTGCCAGCAGCTTAGGAGGACAGGTAGGCGAG. As protein: CASSLGGQVGE. The CDR3 as a whole reads CASSLGGQVGEQYF.